This T cell receptor beta chain was identified in a study of cytotoxic CD8 clonotypes in ibrutinib-treated CLL. The CDR3 has 14 residues. With 1 base removed from V and 10 bases from J, the gap between germline ends came to 17 bases. Per the germline V gene, CDR1 is SQVTM and CDR2 is ANQGSEA. With respect to this clone: Antigen unknown.

Sequencing used immunoSEQ multiplex PCR; TCRdb keeps in-frame clones, though not all of them. The table has some 130,000 clones, about 80% seen once; the top ten hold around 5%. Overall study findings and caveats: Clonality (at baseline) was higher than in age-matched healthy donors and tracked circulating CD8+ T-cell counts. Treatment saw public clonotypes, which were uncommon, either contract or stay stable. Elevated clonality accompanied ibrutinib response, with a return toward baseline values at progression.

Sample: PBMCs, taken after 24 months of ibrutinib treatment. The V and J genes are TRBV29-1 and TRBJ2-4, with D perhaps TRBD2 (6 bases). The source is a human donor with chronic lymphocytic leukemia. For the CDR3, the DNA is TGCAGCGTTGAAGCTACGGTCGCGGGGCAGATTCAGTACTTC. Translation: CSVEATVAGQIQYF.